These 2 T cell receptor beta chains came from one sample sequenced in a study of Graves' ophthalmopathy and Graves' hyperthyroidism listed by TCRdb under 2018. Sequencing instrument: Illumina HiSeq 2000. For repertoire sequencing, TCR beta CDR3 regions were amplified from RNA transcripts. The first round was an RT-PCR using HTBI primers with the Qiagen OneStep RT-PCR kit, and this first round was followed by a second-round multiplex PCR, then size selection and purification. TCRdb reprocessed the public reads (quality trimming at Q25 with fastp, clone calling with MiXCR) and kept in-frame beta chains. One record per CDR3 amino acid sequence lists the most common genes and DNA. For this sample there are approximately 640,000 distinct CDR3 sequences; roughly 41% appear just once. The top ten clonotypes cover around 3.3% of the sample. The sequencing sample was made of peripheral blood. These receptors all stem from an adult man with Graves' ophthalmopathy.

This clonotype occurred many times. CDR3 residues: CASSFYAGGGHTEAFF. The CDR3 DNA follows: TGTGCCAGCAGCTTCTACGCAGGGGGCGGTCACACTGAAGCTTTCTTT. The chain employs TRBV5-8 and TRBJ1-1; 8 bases line up with TRBD1. V lost 2 bases and J lost 3; bases outside the gene matches: 9. The CDR3 contains 16 residues. Germline-derived CDR1 and CDR2 are SGHTS and YDEGEE.

The chain carries TRBV12-3 or TRBV12-4 and TRBJ1-2; TRBD1 aligns across 7 bases. The length of the CDR3 is 16 residues. The ends lost 6 bases at V and 5 bases at J; junction bases unmatched: 15. This CDR3 is CASSFGQGGSGYGYTF. As DNA, the CDR3 is TGTGCCAGCAGCTTCGGGCAGGGGGGAAGTGGGTATGGCTACACCTTC.